The source of this T cell receptor (beta chain) is a study of identical twins. Germline V gene lookup returns CDR1 SQVTM and CDR2 ANQGSEA. V was clipped by 3 bases and J by 3 bases; unmatched bases: 8. CDR3 length equals 14 residues. Template switching added a universal primer binding site, and final cDNA carried unique molecular identifiers. TCRdb re-called the 5' RACE reads with MiXCR, one entry per CDR3 protein. The table includes 250,000 or so distinct CDR3 sequences, around 8.8% detected once. The study's findings and limits: Monozygotic twin pairs showed more out-of-frame TCR alpha sharing than models estimated. Cross-sectional statistical analysis was relied on for the conclusions, without the same donors being followed. The study found excess low generation probability among twin-shared out-of-frame alpha sequences.

This clonotype appeared a few times. Antigen unknown. The sample also formed part of further work on yellow fever vaccine responses in identical twins.

The sequencing sample was made of CD8+ T cells sorted from blood. The rearrangement joins TRBV29-1 to TRBJ2-7; 7 bases map to TRBD2. This sequence was found in a woman between 18 and 29 years old in good health. The CDR3 nucleotides are TGCAGCGTTGACCCCGCGGGAGACGGCTACGAGCAGTACTTC. This translates into CSVDPAGDGYEQYF.